The entry below describes one TCR beta chain. The antigen is not known. Whereas donors were nominally healthy upon sampling, unrecorded immune exposures were probable. Trimming cost V 1 base and J 5 bases, with 9 bases left between them. CDR1 and CDR2 (germline): SGHTA, FQGTGA. CDR3 size: 14 residues. The sample is drawn from a study of cytomegalovirus exposure and HLA in healthy donors. 13 Jbeta primers and 60 Vbeta primers were used for the PCR. Here immunoSEQ multiplex PCR was the method, and the copy in TCRdb shows in-frame clones only, minus some. The table has fewer than 150,000 clones, about four fifths seen once. Overall study findings and caveats: Common viral pathogens seemed, in a later analysis, to connect with several of the most significant clusters. Near-uniform donor sequencing depth was presumed by presence/absence analyses.

Sequenced sample: PBMCs. The origin of this receptor is a male donor in good health and CMV-seronegative. The chain employs TRBV7-3 and TRBJ2-1; no firm D call. This CDR3 is CASSLSGNDNEQFF. Written as DNA, the CDR3 is TGTGCCAGCAGCTTAAGCGGCAATGACAATGAGCAGTTCTTC. The full variable domain, rest sourced from reference TRBV7-3 and TRBJ2-1, is GAGVSQTPSNKVTEKGKYVELRCDPISGHTALYWYRQSLGQGPEFLIYFQGTGAADDSGLPNDRFFAVRPEGSVSTLKIQRTERGDSAVYLCASSLSGNDNEQFFGPGTRLTVL.